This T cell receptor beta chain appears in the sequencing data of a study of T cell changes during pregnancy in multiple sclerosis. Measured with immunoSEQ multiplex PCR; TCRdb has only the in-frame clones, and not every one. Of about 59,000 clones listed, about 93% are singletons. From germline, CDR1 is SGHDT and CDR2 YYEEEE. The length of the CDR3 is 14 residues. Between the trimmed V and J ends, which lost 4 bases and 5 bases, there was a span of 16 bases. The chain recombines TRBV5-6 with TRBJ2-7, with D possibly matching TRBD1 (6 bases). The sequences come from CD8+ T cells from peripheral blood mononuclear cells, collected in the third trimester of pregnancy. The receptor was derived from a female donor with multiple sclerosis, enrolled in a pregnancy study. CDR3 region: CASSLRDIPDEQYF. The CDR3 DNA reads TGTGCCAGCAGCCTTCGGGACATTCCAGACGAGCAGTACTTC.